The 30 T cell receptor beta chains listed next were all sequenced from one sample in a study of high-grade serous ovarian cancer treatment subgroups. TCRdb's copy holds only in-frame clones and misses some; the assay was immunoSEQ multiplex PCR. The sample carries some 3,200 clones, 75% recorded once. Tumor tissue was taken before any definitive surgery or chemotherapy was given. Sequenced sample: tumor tissue. The receptors stem from a human donor with high-grade serous ovarian cancer.

V is TRBV2 and J is TRBJ2-1; no clear D gene. The CDR3 is 15 amino acids. V was trimmed by 5 bases and J by 4 bases, leaving 15 bases between them. CDR1 is SNHLY and CDR2 is FYNNEI in the germline V gene. CDR3 nucleotide sequence: TGTGCCAGCAGTCTGGTCCCCCCCGCTTACAATGAGCAGTTCTTC. It codes for CASSLVPPAYNEQFF.

The chain combines TRBV5-4 with TRBJ1-6; 7 positions agree with TRBD1. The CDR3 covers 16 residues. Germline V gene sequence: CDR1 SGHNT, CDR2 YYREEE (reference sequence). V was pared by 0 bases and J by 9 bases, with 9 bases of the junction left unmatched. This CDR3 is CASSLAAGGVGSPLHF. Written as DNA, the CDR3 is TGTGCCAGCAGCTTGGCGGCAGGGGGAGTGGGTTCACCCCTCCACTTT.

This clone appeared a few times. The chain employs TRBV7-9 and TRBJ1-1, with TRBD1 matching 9 bases. V shed 4 bases and J 1 base; nucleotides not matched to a gene: 1. The CDR3 sequence is 14 residues long. Germline V gene sequence: CDR1 SEHNR, CDR2 FQNEAQ (reference sequence). The CDR3 protein is CASSSGQGNTEAFF. The CDR3 DNA sequence: TGTGCCAGCAGCTCGGGACAGGGGAACACTGAAGCTTTCTTT. Based on the CDR3 plus reference TRBV7-9 and TRBJ1-1, the full variable domain is DTGVSQNPRHKITKRGQNVTFRCDPISEHNRLYWYRQTLGQGPEFLTYFQNEAQLEKSRLLSDRFSAERPKGSFSTLEIQRTEQGDSAMYLCASSSGQGNTEAFFGQGTRLTVV.

Note on this clone: The germline gene is not matched at one end of the junction; a read error may be the cause. The rearrangement links TRBV7-3 to TRBJ2-1; 8 positions match TRBD2. The CDR3 has 12 residues. Per the germline V gene, CDR1 is SGHTA and CDR2 is FQGTGA. This chain's CDR3 is CASSLYGTSGVF. The CDR3 DNA reads as TGTGCCAGCAGCTTATATGGGACTAGTGGCGTCTTC. The complete variable domain, with remaining parts taken from reference TRBV7-3 and TRBJ2-1, reads GAGVSQTPSNKVTEKGKYVELRCDPISGHTALYWYRQSLGQGPEFLIYFQGTGAADDSGLPNDRFFAVRPEGSVSTLKIQRTERGDSAVYLCASSLYGTSGVFGPGTRLTVL.

The chain combines TRBV7-2 with TRBJ2-7; D gene unclear. The CDR3 extends over 14 amino acids. Germline V lookup: CDR1 SGHTA, CDR2 FQGNSA. With 5 bases removed from V and 5 bases from J, the gap between germline ends came to 16 bases. The CDR3 DNA follows: TGTGCCAGCAGCCTCGACGGGTCCCTTGACGAGCAGTACTTC. Translating it yields CASSLDGSLDEQYF.

This chain connects TRBV5-4 to TRBJ2-1; TRBD2 matches 8 bases. The CDR3 runs to 14 residues. Looked up from germline, CDR1 is SGHNT and CDR2 is YYREEE (reference sequence). The trim removed 6 bases at V and 4 bases at J, leaving 6 bases unmatched. The CDR3 reads CASTLGLGYNEQFF. The CDR3 DNA reads as TGTGCCAGCACTCTGGGACTAGGGTACAATGAGCAGTTCTTC.

CDR3 bases: TGTGCCAGTAGTCGGGGAGGGAACATGAACACTGAAGCTTTCTTT. Its protein is CASSRGGNMNTEAFF. The gene calls are TRBV19 and TRBJ1-1; no clear D gene. The CDR3 extends over 15 amino acids. Germline lookup yields CDR1 LNHDA and CDR2 SQIVND (reference sequence). Trimming left V 5 bases short and J 0 bases short, with 13 bases between.

This clone appeared a few times. The chain is built from TRBV2 and TRBJ1-2; the D gene is possibly TRBD1 (5 bases). The CDR3 is 13 residues long. The germline V gene has CDR1 SNHLY and CDR2 FYNNEI. V lost 6 bases to trimming and J lost 8 bases, with 16 bases between them. The CDR3 is CASRVQATGGYTF. The CDR3 nucleotides are TGTGCCAGCAGAGTACAGGCCACGGGGGGCTACACCTTC.

This clone was seen a handful of times. J is TRBJ1-5 and V is TRBV27, with 7 bases lining up with TRBD1. The CDR3 is made up of 15 amino acids. Germline V gene lookup returns CDR1 MNHEY and CDR2 SMNVEV (reference sequence). V was clipped by 5 bases and J by 6 bases; unmatched bases: 10. The CDR3 DNA is TGTGCCAGCAGTCTCCTGGGGACAGCACTTCAGCCCCAGCATTTT. It yields the protein CASSLLGTALQPQHF.

The rearrangement uses TRBV7-2 and TRBJ1-4; tentatively, D is TRBD1 (6 bases). V lost 2 bases to trimming and J lost 8 bases, with 12 bases between them. The germline gives CDR1 SGHTA, CDR2 FQGNSA. The CDR3 sequence is 14 residues long. CDR3 nucleotides: TGTGCCAGCAGCTTAAAGCAGGGGAAAGAAAAACTGTTTTTT. Translation: CASSLKQGKEKLFF.

This clone has just a few counts. This chain joins TRBV6-5 and TRBJ2-5, with a weak D call TRBD2 (5 bases). Trimming removed 6 bases at V and 1 base at J, with 9 bases between. This CDR3 contains 13 residues. From germline, CDR1 is MNHEY and CDR2 SVGAGI. CDR3 sequence reads: CASRSSGQETQYF. CDR3 DNA sequence: TGTGCCAGCAGGTCCAGCGGCCAAGAGACCCAGTACTTC.

This clone was counted between two and nine times. The rearrangement joins TRBV12-5 to TRBJ2-2; possibly TRBD1 for D (5 bases). CDR1 and CDR2 (germline): LGHNT, FRNRAP. V lost 0 bases to trimming and J lost 2 bases, with 16 bases between them. There are 18 residues in the CDR3. The CDR3 is CASGLVQDGRTNTGELFF. In nucleotides, the CDR3 is TGTGCTAGTGGTTTGGTACAGGACGGACGGACCAACACCGGGGAGCTGTTTTTT.

The sample holds one count of this clone. This sample also contains other DNA sequences that code for the same CDR3. The chain uses TRBV28 and TRBJ1-4; weak D call: TRBD1 (5 bases). This CDR3 comprises 14 residues. From germline, CDR1 is MDHEN and CDR2 SYDVKM. The V end was cut by 3 bases, the J end by 8 bases, with 13 bases between. CDR3 nucleotide sequence: TGTGCCAGCAGTTTTGGGCAGGGTAGAGAAAAACTGTTTTTT. Encoded protein: CASSFGQGREKLFF.

The chain recombines TRBV6-5 with TRBJ1-4, with 7 bases identical to TRBD1. The CDR3 is 14 amino acids. With 8 bases clipped from V and 4 bases from J, the junction kept 7 bases outside the gene matches. Germline loops: CDR1 MNHEY, CDR2 SVGAGI. The CDR3 region is CASGLGGYNEKLFF. CDR3 nucleotides: TGTGCCAGCGGTCTAGGGGGCTATAATGAAAAACTGTTTTTT.

This clone is large (0.1 to 1%). V and J are TRBV7-2 and TRBJ2-7; 8 nucleotides agree with TRBD2. Germline V CDR1 and CDR2: SGHTA, FQGNSA. CDR3 length: 15 residues. With 1 base clipped from V and 2 bases from J, the junction kept 4 bases outside the gene matches. Written as DNA, the CDR3 is TGTGCCAGCAGCTTAGGCCGGGAGGGGCCCTACGAGCAGTACTTC. Encoded protein: CASSLGREGPYEQYF.

The chain employs TRBV9 and TRBJ2-1; weak D call: TRBD2 (6 bases). CDR3 length equals 15 residues. The V and J ends lost 4 bases and 6 bases respectively, with 17 bases between them. Germline V lookup: CDR1 SGDLS, CDR2 YYNGEE. CDR3 amino acids: CASSLGTFLGNEQFF. CDR3 DNA sequence: TGTGCCAGCAGCCTCGGGACTTTCCTCGGCAATGAGCAGTTCTTC. The entire variable domain, with the rest obtained from reference TRBV9 and TRBJ2-1, is as follows: DSGVTQTPKHLITATGQRVTLRCSPRSGDLSVYWYQQSLDQGLQFLIQYYNGEERAKGNILERFSAQQFPDLHSELNLSSLELGDSALYFCASSLGTFLGNEQFFGPGTRLTVL.

The V and J genes are TRBV5-8 and TRBJ1-1; TRBD1 might be the D (5 bases). The CDR3 covers 15 residues. V gave up 4 bases and J gave up 2 bases, with 15 bases separating them. The V gene's germline CDR1 is SGHTS and CDR2 YDEGEE. In nucleotides, the CDR3 is TGTGCCAGCAGCCCGTATCAGGGACTAAACACTGAAGCTTTCTTT. Its protein is CASSPYQGLNTEAFF.

The chain recombines TRBV5-6 with TRBJ2-7; 10 bases match TRBD2. The CDR3 sequence is 13 residues long. Trimming cost V 4 bases and J 4 bases; bases outside gene matches: 2. Looked up from germline, CDR1 is SGHDT and CDR2 is YYEEEE. In DNA, the CDR3 is TGTGCCAGCAGCCTGACTAGCGGGTACGAGCAGTACTTC. It yields the protein CASSLTSGYEQYF.

J is TRBJ1-2 and V is TRBV5-1; the D gene is possibly TRBD1 (5 bases). Germline assignment: CDR1 SGHRS and CDR2 YFSETQ. Trimming stripped 0 bases from V and 7 bases from J, with 10 bases between. CDR3 length: 13 residues. CDR3 DNA: TGCGCCAGCAGCTTGGGGCAGGGAAGTGGCTACACCTTC. Amino acid sequence: CASSLGQGSGYTF.

This clone was seen a single time. CDR3 DNA: TGTGCCAGCAGCTTACTACCCAATCAGCCCCAGCATTTT. It codes for CASSLLPNQPQHF. This chain joins TRBV11-3 and TRBJ1-5, with D uncertain. The CDR3 has 13 residues. Looked up from germline, CDR1 is SGHNT and CDR2 is YENEEA. V lost 2 bases and J lost 3, with 5 bases in between.

This chain connects TRBV5-8 to TRBJ1-1, with 7 bases aligning to TRBD1. The junction had 3 bases not matched to a gene; V was cut back by 3 bases and J by 4 bases. This CDR3 spans 13 amino acids. Germline-derived CDR1 and CDR2 are SGHTS and YDEGEE. The DNA of the CDR3 is TGTGCCAGCAGCTGGGACAGAGGCACTGAAGCTTTCTTT. Amino acid sequence: CASSWDRGTEAFF.

The rearrangement uses TRBV28 and TRBJ1-5; 7 bases fit TRBD1. Germline CDR1 is MDHEN and CDR2 is SYDVKM. The CDR3 contains 15 residues. V trimming: 2 bases; J trimming: 0 bases; junction bases outside the gene matches: 1. Written as DNA, the CDR3 is TGTGCCAGCAGTTTAGACAGGGTTAGCAATCAGCCCCAGCATTTT. Translating it yields CASSLDRVSNQPQHF.

This chain uses TRBV28 with TRBJ2-7; a weak D match, TRBD2 (7 bases). The CDR3 is 16 amino acids. Trimming took 6 bases from V and 0 from J, leaving 18 bases between them. Germline lookup yields CDR1 MDHEN and CDR2 SYDVKM. In DNA form, the CDR3 reads TGTGCCAGCAGAATTAGAAGGGGGGGCAGCTCCTACGAGCAGTACTTC. Its protein product is CASRIRRGGSSYEQYF.

CDR3 in DNA: TGTGCCAGCAGCCCGGGGGGGGCGGCAAGAGAGCAGTACTTC. It specifies CASSPGGAAREQYF. The chain combines TRBV7-2 with TRBJ2-7, with 8 nucleotides matching TRBD2. This CDR3 contains 14 residues. The J segment lost 7 bases and the V segment lost 5 bases, leaving 10 bases of the junction unmatched. The germline V gene has CDR1 SGHTA and CDR2 FQGNSA.

This clone was observed a handful of times. The chain employs TRBV27 and TRBJ1-5; a possible D gene is TRBD1 (5 bases). The CDR3 loop spans 17 amino acids. CDR1 and CDR2 (germline): MNHEY, SMNVEV (reference sequence). The germline V and J ends were trimmed by 5 bases and 3 bases, with 20 bases remaining between them. For the CDR3, the DNA is TGTGCCAGCAGTGAAATTCTGGGGGGATTGAACAATCAGCCCCAGCATTTT. It codes for CASSEILGGLNNQPQHF.

The J gene is TRBJ2-7, the V gene TRBV11-1, with D perhaps matching TRBD1 (6 bases). From germline, CDR1 is SGHAT and CDR2 FQDESV (reference sequence). The CDR3 covers 18 residues. The V and J ends lost 4 bases and 4 bases respectively, with 26 bases between them. The CDR3 loop reads CASSYFGFEKQGFYEQYF. In nucleotides, the CDR3 is TGTGCCAGCAGCTACTTCGGATTTGAAAAACAGGGATTTTACGAGCAGTACTTC. The full variable domain, in which reference TRBV11-1 and TRBJ2-7 provide the parts outside the CDR3, is EAEVAQSPRYKITEKSQAVAFWCDPISGHATLYWYRQILGQGPELLVQFQDESVVDDSQLPKDRFSAERLKGVDSTLKIQPAELGDSAMYLCASSYFGFEKQGFYEQYFGPGTRLTVT.

The chain has TRBV5-1 and TRBJ1-4; 7 nucleotides agree with TRBD1. Germline CDR1 and CDR2: SGHRS and YFSETQ. Trimming at V came to 5 bases and at J to 6 bases, leaving 4 bases not matched to a gene. The CDR3 length is 13 residues. The CDR3 reads CASSRQGDEKLFF. The DNA for the CDR3 is TGCGCCAGCAGTAGACAGGGAGATGAAAAACTGTTTTTT.

The rearrangement links TRBV9 to TRBJ2-3; 14 bases line up with TRBD2. The CDR3 runs 16 residues. V lost 3 bases, J lost 11 bases, and 11 bases stayed unmatched. The germline CDR1 and CDR2 sequences are SGDLS and YYNGEE. CDR3 DNA sequence: TGTGCCAGCAGCGACCAAGGACTAGCGGGAGGCGGTAAGCAGTATTTT. Amino acids: CASSDQGLAGGGKQYF.

V is TRBV4-3 and J is TRBJ2-2, with D possibly being TRBD2 (6 bases). With 0 bases removed from V and 4 bases from J, the gap between germline ends came to 12 bases. This CDR3 is built from 16 residues. Per germline, CDR1 LGHNA and CDR2 YSLEER. CDR3 in amino acids: CASSQERGLLTGELFF. CDR3 DNA sequence: TGCGCCAGCAGCCAAGAAAGGGGACTCCTCACCGGGGAGCTGTTTTTT.

This clone was seen a single time. CDR3: CASSDRDYFTGELFF. In DNA form, the CDR3 reads TGTGCCAGCAGTGACCGGGACTACTTCACCGGGGAGCTGTTTTTT. The chain recombines TRBV28 with TRBJ2-2; TRBD2 matches at 7 bases. After removal of 5 bases from V and 4 bases from J, the junction contained 7 bases not matched to a gene. Germline V gene sequence: CDR1 MDHEN, CDR2 SYDVKM. This CDR3 comprises 15 residues.